The clone carrying this T cell receptor (beta chain) was recorded at least ten times. V was cut by 6 bases and J by 2 bases, with 5 bases left in between. The CDR3 has 12 amino acids. The V gene's germline CDR1 is ENHRY and CDR2 SYGVKD. The source of the sample is a study of identical twins. Template switching added a universal primer site, and cDNA bore unique molecular identifiers. TCRdb passed the 5' RACE reads through MiXCR, listing each CDR3 protein once. Among more than 1.5 million distinct CDR3 sequences listed, under 35% were seen once. This sequence originates from a newborn girl in good health. This sequence joins TRBV10-3 and TRBJ1-5; D uncertain. The sample was cord blood. The CDR3 DNA reads TGTGCCATCAGCGCCGGCAATCAGCCCCAGCATTTT. Translated: CAISAGNQPQHF.